This T cell receptor (beta chain) stems from a study of blood T cell repertoires in COVID-19. Across the study: Sources were T cells, B-cell-depleted T cells, or PBMCs; the material itself was cDNA or gDNA.

Authors' processing steps: By means of reference gene primer amplification, nucleated cell counts were estimated. Some clones are missing from TCRdb's copy, which holds only in-frame ones; the method was immunoSEQ multiplex PCR. D and trimming come from the DNA, and the V and J calls and clone size come from that table. The data hold tens of thousands of clones, with 79% observed a single time. The TCR sequence derives from a man between 60 and 75 years old with acute or convalescent COVID-19. Input material: peripheral blood.

The CDR3 nucleotides read TGTGCCATCAGTGAGTCGGGTGAAGGGCAGGGAGCTTTCTTT. It codes for CAISESGEGQGAFF. The V call is TRBV10-3, the J call TRBJ1-1; weak D call: TRBD1 (5 bases). The V gene lost 0 bases and the J gene lost 10 bases, with 15 bases spanning the gap. The CDR3 totals 14 residues. Germline V CDR1 and CDR2: ENHRY, SYGVKD.